The 23 T cell receptor beta chains below were found in one sample sequenced in a study of blood T cell repertoires in COVID-19. Repertoires were generated with immunoSEQ multiplex PCR, while TCRdb's copy carries only in-frame clones and drops some. The sample includes 300,000 to 400,000 clones, roughly 85% of them seen just once. Sample: peripheral blood. These receptors all stem from a human donor in a cohort sampled during active COVID-19.

J is TRBJ2-3 and V is TRBV6-5; 7 bases line up with TRBD2. With 7 bases clipped from V and 3 bases from J, the junction kept 7 bases outside the gene matches. Looked up from germline, CDR1 is MNHEY and CDR2 is SVGAGI. This CDR3 contains 14 residues. Here the CDR3 reads CASIGGDATDTQYF. In DNA form, the CDR3 reads TGTGCCAGCATTGGGGGGGACGCGACAGATACGCAGTATTTT.

This clone was picked up many times. In DNA, the CDR3 is TGCAGTGCTAGTTGGCAGGGCAACTATGGCTACACCTTC. As protein: CSASWQGNYGYTF. The chain employs TRBV20-1 and TRBJ1-2; D may be TRBD1 (5 bases). The CDR3 runs to 13 residues. The ends were cut back, 3 bases at V and 2 bases at J, with 10 bases in the middle. In germline, CDR1 is DFQATT, CDR2 SNEGSKA (reference sequence).

The rearrangement joins TRBV2 to TRBJ2-7; 8 bases map to TRBD1. Per germline, CDR1 SNHLY and CDR2 FYNNEI. Germline trimming cut 6 bases from V and 2 bases from J; bases unmatched to any gene: 6. The CDR3 is 14 amino acids. CDR3: CASRTRTGPYEQYF. The CDR3 coding sequence is TGTGCCAGCAGGACCAGGACAGGGCCCTACGAGCAGTACTTC.

The CDR3 here is CASSISRRGSPLYGYTF. The CDR3 nucleotides read TGTGCCAGTAGTATATCACGGCGGGGGTCCCCCCTCTATGGCTACACCTTC. This chain joins TRBV19 and TRBJ1-2, with D possibly TRBD1 on 5 matching bases. Germline V gene sequence: CDR1 LNHDA, CDR2 SQIVND (reference sequence). The CDR3 loop spans 17 amino acids. The V end lost 2 bases, the J end lost 4 bases, and 20 bases lay between the germline ends.

The count of this clone is one. This chain joins TRBV24-1 and TRBJ2-5, with 10 bases that match TRBD1. The CDR3 runs to 13 residues. Germline lookup yields CDR1 KGHDR and CDR2 SFDVKD. V lost 7 bases and J lost 4; bases outside the gene matches: 2. CDR3 in amino acids: CATSGDRGETQYF. The DNA of the CDR3 is TGTGCCACCAGCGGGGACAGGGGAGAGACCCAGTACTTC.

The chain combines TRBV30 with TRBJ2-7; TRBD2 aligns across 8 bases. The length of the CDR3 is 17 residues. V lost 0 bases, J lost 1 base, and 11 bases stayed unmatched. Germline V gene lookup returns CDR1 GTSNPN and CDR2 SVGIG (reference sequence). The CDR3 DNA is TGTGCCTGGAGTGTATGGGACGGGACTAGGAGTTCCTACGAGCAGTACTTC. Translated: CAWSVWDGTRSSYEQYF.

The rearrangement joins TRBV29-1 to TRBJ2-3; 9 bases match TRBD2. Germline V CDR1 and CDR2: SQVTM, ANQGSEA. The CDR3 runs to 14 residues. With V trimmed by 4 bases and J by 4 bases, 6 bases remained unmatched. In nucleotides, the CDR3 is TGCAGCGTTGTGGCGGGGGGGCCCCCAGATACGCAGTATTTT. Protein: CSVVAGGPPDTQYF.

This chain joins TRBV6-5 and TRBJ2-3; 13 positions agree with TRBD2. The germline V gene has CDR1 MNHEY and CDR2 SVGAGI. V shed 6 bases and J 2 bases; nucleotides not matched to a gene: 2. This CDR3 region has 15 residues. CDR3 residues: CASRGLAGNTDTQYF. For the CDR3, the DNA is TGTGCCAGCAGGGGACTAGCGGGGAACACAGATACGCAGTATTTT.

This clone was picked up a small number of times. The CDR3 region has the DNA TGTGCCAGCAGCCCCCGAGGAGCGGGGGCGTTGAGCTCCTACAATGAGCAGTTCTTC. Its translation: CASSPRGAGALSSYNEQFF. The rearrangement links TRBV7-2 to TRBJ2-1; 8 nucleotides agree with TRBD2. This CDR3 spans 19 amino acids. The V segment lost 5 bases and the J segment 0 bases; nucleotides outside the gene matches: 15. Germline CDR1 reads SGHTA; CDR2 reads FQGNSA.

This chain uses TRBV20-1 with TRBJ1-5; 8 nucleotides line up with TRBD1. CDR1 and CDR2 (germline): DFQATT, SNEGSKA (reference sequence). The CDR3 spans 14 residues. J was trimmed by 6 bases and V by 3 bases; bases with no gene match: 7. The CDR3: CSASPGQGGQPQHF. The CDR3 DNA sequence: TGCAGTGCTAGTCCAGGACAGGGTGGTCAGCCCCAGCATTTT.

The chain carries TRBV30 and TRBJ1-5; TRBD1 aligns across 7 bases. V trimming: 0 bases; J trimming: 6 bases; junction bases outside the gene matches: 11. CDR3 length: 16 residues. The germline CDR1 and CDR2 sequences are GTSNPN and SVGIG (reference sequence). In DNA, the CDR3 is TGTGCCTGGAGTGTAGGGTTGGCAGGGGGAACTCAGCCCCAGCATTTT. Protein: CAWSVGLAGGTQPQHF.

The chain combines TRBV20-1 with TRBJ2-4, with D possibly TRBD1 on 6 matching bases. Trimming stripped 3 bases from V and 6 bases from J, with 6 bases between. Germline lookup yields CDR1 DFQATT and CDR2 SNEGSKA (reference sequence). The CDR3 runs 11 residues. CDR3 sequence: CSARTGNIQYF. The CDR3 DNA reads as TGCAGTGCTAGGACAGGAAACATTCAGTACTTC.

This chain links TRBV5-1 with TRBJ1-1; D uncertain. Germline CDR1 SGHRS, CDR2 YFSETQ. The CDR3 has 12 residues. V was trimmed by 4 bases and J by 3 bases, leaving 7 bases between them. The CDR3 coding sequence is TGCGCCAGCAGCGGCTTGGACACTGAAGCTTTCTTT. As protein: CASSGLDTEAFF.

The rearrangement joins TRBV19 to TRBJ1-2; D is ambiguous. Germline lookup yields CDR1 LNHDA and CDR2 SQIVND (reference sequence). Trimming pared 0 bases from V and 6 bases from J, leaving 8 bases between. The CDR3 covers 13 residues. Written as DNA, the CDR3 is TGTGCCAGTAGTATAGAGGCAGGTCATGGCTACACCTTC. This gives the protein CASSIEAGHGYTF.

The chain couples TRBV7-9 to TRBJ2-7; 11 nucleotides align to TRBD2. The CDR3 has 16 residues. CDR1 is SEHNR, CDR2 FQNEAQ, per germline (reference sequence). The junction had 6 bases not matched to a gene; V was cut back by 4 bases and J by 1 base. CDR3 amino acids: CASSSPRTSGSYEQYF. In nucleotides, the CDR3 is TGTGCCAGCAGCTCCCCGAGGACTAGCGGGTCCTACGAGCAGTACTTC. The complete variable domain, with remaining parts taken from reference TRBV7-9 and TRBJ2-7, reads DTGVSQNPRHKITKRGQNVTFRCDPISEHNRLYWYRQTLGQGPEFLTYFQNEAQLEKSRLLSDRFSAERPKGSFSTLEIQRTEQGDSAMYLCASSSPRTSGSYEQYFGPGTRLTVT.

The rearrangement links TRBV19 to TRBJ2-1; D might be TRBD2 (6 bases). There are 16 residues in the CDR3. Germline-derived CDR1 and CDR2 are LNHDA and SQIVND (reference sequence). Trimming shortened V by 5 bases and J by 3 bases, and 17 bases separated the two germline ends. The DNA for the CDR3 is TGTGCCAGTAGTTCCGGGGGAGACAGTTTCTACAATGAGCAGTTCTTC. This gives the protein CASSSGGDSFYNEQFF.

This sequence joins TRBV19 and TRBJ1-5, with 9 positions matching TRBD1. This CDR3 has 14 amino acids. Unmatched junction bases numbered 10, after V lost 9 bases and J lost 7 bases. Germline CDR1 LNHDA, CDR2 SQIVND (reference sequence). The chain's CDR3 is CASLDRGRRQPQHF. The CDR3 DNA is TGTGCCAGCCTAGACAGGGGGAGAAGACAGCCCCAGCATTTT.

This clone has more than one count but fewer than ten. The chain combines TRBV10-1 with TRBJ2-2; 14 nucleotides match TRBD2. Germline V gives CDR1 WNHNN, CDR2 SYGVQD (reference sequence). Trimming at V came to 6 bases and at J to 2 bases, leaving 5 bases not matched to a gene. The CDR3 covers 17 residues. Here the CDR3 DNA reads TGCGCCAGCAGAGCCGGGACTAGCGGGGGCAACACCGGGGAGCTGTTTTTT. This encodes CASRAGTSGGNTGELFF.

V and J are TRBV5-1 and TRBJ1-2, with 10 bases fitting TRBD1. This CDR3 spans 15 amino acids. J lost 4 bases, V lost 3 bases, and 6 bases had no gene match. Looked up from germline, CDR1 is SGHRS and CDR2 is YFSETQ. The DNA for the CDR3 is TGCGCCAGCAGCTACAGGACAGGGGGAACCTATGGCTACACCTTC. The encoded protein is CASSYRTGGTYGYTF.

Note on this clone: Other DNA sequences in this sample translate to the same CDR3. The chain joins TRBV14 to TRBJ2-7, with D unresolved. V was trimmed by 0 bases and J by 0 bases, leaving 6 bases between them. The germline CDR1 and CDR2 sequences are SGHDN and FVKESK. The CDR3 is made up of 14 amino acids. DNA for the CDR3: TGTGCCAGCAGCCAAGATGAGGCCTCCTACGAGCAGTACTTC. Amino acid sequence: CASSQDEASYEQYF. The whole variable domain, remainder taken from reference TRBV14 and TRBJ2-7, is EAGVTQFPSHSVIEKGQTVTLRCDPISGHDNLYWYRRVMGKEIKFLLHFVKESKQDESGMPNNRFLAERTGGTYSTLKVQPAELEDSGVYFCASSQDEASYEQYFGPGTRLTVT.

The genes are TRBV29-1 and TRBJ1-1; D is possibly TRBD1 (5 bases). The CDR3 has 13 residues. Germline V gives CDR1 SQVTM, CDR2 ANQGSEA. With 3 bases removed from V and 3 bases from J, the gap between germline ends came to 11 bases. CDR3 DNA sequence: TGCAGCGTTGACACAGGATCTCACACTGAAGCTTTCTTT. It codes for CSVDTGSHTEAFF.

The genes are TRBV29-1 and TRBJ2-1; 9 bases align to TRBD2. Germline CDR1 SQVTM, CDR2 ANQGSEA. The trim removed 5 bases at V and 4 bases at J, leaving 12 bases unmatched. The CDR3 is 16 amino acids. The CDR3 DNA reads as TGCAGCGTTCTCTGGCTAGCGGGGTCGTGGTACAATGAGCAGTTCTTC. This encodes CSVLWLAGSWYNEQFF.

This rearrangement joins TRBV18 to TRBJ2-6; TRBD1 matches at 9 bases. The trim removed 0 bases at V and 0 bases at J, leaving 3 bases unmatched. Germline loops: CDR1 KGHSH, CDR2 LQKENI. The CDR3 consists of 18 residues. The CDR3 coding sequence is TGTGCCAGCTCACCACCGGGACAGGGCCTCTCTGGGGCCAACGTCCTGACTTTC. This sequence encodes CASSPPGQGLSGANVLTF.